What follows is one T cell receptor (beta chain) and its context. The target antigen is unknown. The data derive from a study of shared clonotypes between healthy human individuals. TCRdb's copy holds only in-frame clones and misses some; the assay was immunoSEQ multiplex PCR. This table has some 1 million clones, more than 60% appearing once. General study findings and limits: Sampling included only blood; tissue repertoires likely differ.

Germline CDR1 reads MNHEY; CDR2 reads SVGAGI. CDR3 size: 15 residues. V was clipped by 2 bases and J by 10 bases; unmatched bases: 13. What was sequenced was memory CD4+ T cells sorted from blood. Subset of the sample: CD45RA-negative fraction. The TCR comes from a man aged 18 to 29 in good health. The chain links TRBV6-5 to TRBJ2-5; 7 nucleotides line up with TRBD2. The DNA of the CDR3 is TGTGCCAGCAGTTACGCTACTTGGGCGGGGGAAGGCCAGTACTTC. This gives the protein CASSYATWAGEGQYF.